One sample yielded the 18 T cell receptor beta chains listed below, sequenced in a study of shared clonotypes between healthy human individuals. Libraries were prepared by immunoSEQ multiplex PCR; TCRdb keeps only in-frame clonotypes and omits some of them. The data hold about 2 million clones, with 85% to 95% observed a single time. Sequenced material: naive CD4+ T cells sorted from blood. This sample's subset: CD45RA+ positively selected. The receptors shown here come from a man younger than 30 in good health.

The chain is built from TRBV2 and TRBJ1-6; 9 bases map to TRBD1. Germline V gene sequence: CDR1 SNHLY, CDR2 FYNNEI. After removal of 3 bases from V and 11 bases from J, the junction contained 5 bases not matched to a gene. This CDR3 comprises 14 residues. As DNA, the CDR3 is TGTGCCAGCAGTGAGGGGACAGGGATTGCACCCCTCCACTTT. Its translation: CASSEGTGIAPLHF.

The chain combines TRBV4-2 with TRBJ1-5; TRBD1 might be the D (5 bases). The CDR3 covers 16 residues. V lost 4 bases and J lost 7, with 20 bases in between. Germline loops: CDR1 LGHNA, CDR2 YNFKEQ. The CDR3 nucleotides read TGTGCCAGCAGCCCCAGCGGGACGACCCCAGGCCAGCCCCAGCATTTT. It yields the protein CASSPSGTTPGQPQHF.

CDR3 sequence (DNA): TGCGCCAGCAGCCAAGAGACAGGATCGAACACCGGGGAGCTGTTTTTT. It is translated as CASSQETGSNTGELFF. The J gene is TRBJ2-2, the V gene TRBV4-1; TRBD1 is a possible D gene (6 bases). The V gene lost 0 bases and the J gene lost 0 bases, with 8 bases spanning the gap. The length of the CDR3 is 16 residues. Germline lookup yields CDR1 MGHRA and CDR2 YSYEKL.

Points on this clone: The same CDR3 arises from other DNA sequences in this sample as well. This sequence joins TRBV11-3 and TRBJ2-3; D is undetermined. The CDR3 spans 13 residues. Germline values: CDR1 SGHNT, CDR2 YENEEA. V gave up 0 bases and J gave up 1 base, with 2 bases separating them. In DNA form, the CDR3 reads TGTGCCAGCAGCTTAGAGGGCACAGATACGCAGTATTTT. This gives the protein CASSLEGTDTQYF.

V usage is TRBV5-1 and J usage is TRBJ2-3, with D hard to call. Germline V lookup: CDR1 SGHRS, CDR2 YFSETQ. The CDR3 has 14 amino acids. Trimming took 1 base from V and 2 from J, leaving 8 bases between them. CDR3 DNA sequence: TGCGCCAGCAGCTTGCAGCATTCCACAGATACGCAGTATTTT. Translated: CASSLQHSTDTQYF.

This clone showed up just a few times. This same CDR3 is encoded by further DNA sequences in the sample. The rearrangement joins TRBV6-1 to TRBJ2-3; 7 bases agree with TRBD1. Unmatched junction bases numbered 2, after V lost 5 bases and J lost 0 bases. The CDR3 loop spans 14 amino acids. The germline V gene encodes CDR1 MNHNS and CDR2 SASEGT. The CDR3 DNA follows: TGTGCCAGCAGTCTACAGGGGAGCACAGATACGCAGTATTTT. Protein: CASSLQGSTDTQYF.

The chain carries TRBV5-1 and TRBJ1-4; D remains unclear. The CDR3 is made up of 14 amino acids. V was clipped by 4 bases and J by 0 bases, with 7 bases between them. CDR1 and CDR2 (germline): SGHRS, YFSETQ. CDR3 region: CASSQDSTNEKLFF. Here the CDR3 DNA reads TGCGCCAGCAGCCAGGACTCAACTAATGAAAAACTGTTTTTT. The whole variable domain, remainder taken from reference TRBV5-1 and TRBJ1-4, is KAGVTQTPRYLIKTRGQQVTLSCSPISGHRSVSWYQQTPGQGLQFLFEYFSETQRNKGNFPGRFSGRQFSNSRSEMNVSTLELGDSALYLCASSQDSTNEKLFFGSGTQLSVL.

To note about this clone: Other nucleotide sequences in the sample specify the same CDR3. The chain uses TRBV9 and TRBJ1-2, with D unclear. V lost 0 bases to trimming and J lost 1 base, with 4 bases between them. Germline V gene lookup returns CDR1 SGDLS and CDR2 YYNGEE. The CDR3 runs 13 residues. This CDR3 reads CASSVEDNYGYTF. The CDR3 DNA follows: TGTGCCAGCAGCGTAGAAGATAACTATGGCTACACCTTC.

This sequence joins TRBV4-1 and TRBJ2-2, with 8 bases lining up with TRBD1. This CDR3 is 15 amino acids long. The V segment lost 4 bases and the J segment 9 bases; nucleotides outside the gene matches: 10. Germline CDR1 reads MGHRA; CDR2 reads YSYEKL. The chain's CDR3 is CASSPLIGQGRELFF. The CDR3 DNA reads TGCGCCAGCAGCCCTCTAATAGGACAGGGAAGGGAGCTGTTTTTT.

This clone has just one count. The chain couples TRBV6-1 to TRBJ1-3; 8 bases are shared with TRBD1. Losses at the gene ends were 4 bases for V and 2 bases for J; bases not matched to a gene: 4. The V gene's germline CDR1 is MNHNS and CDR2 SASEGT. This CDR3 comprises 15 residues. The CDR3 is CASSGQGKAGNTIYF. The CDR3 coding sequence is TGTGCCAGCAGTGGACAGGGGAAGGCTGGAAACACCATATATTTT.

The chain joins TRBV6-6 to TRBJ1-3, with no clear D. The V and J ends lost 6 bases and 0 bases respectively, with 15 bases between them. The CDR3 runs to 16 residues. Germline values: CDR1 MNHNY, CDR2 SVGAGI (reference sequence). The CDR3 DNA sequence: TGTGCCAGCAGCCATGACTCAATCCCCTCTGGAAACACCATATATTTT. Amino acids: CASSHDSIPSGNTIYF.

The genes are TRBV4-1 and TRBJ2-1; D is perhaps TRBD1 (5 bases). Germline V lookup: CDR1 MGHRA, CDR2 YSYEKL. The CDR3 has 15 amino acids. V gave up 1 base and J gave up 6 bases, with 13 bases separating them. The CDR3 reads CASSQVDQGSNEQFF. CDR3 coding DNA: TGCGCCAGCAGCCAAGTAGATCAGGGTAGCAATGAGCAGTTCTTC.

The genes are TRBV6-6 and TRBJ2-7; weak D call: TRBD1 (6 bases). The CDR3 has 14 residues. V gave up 5 bases and J gave up 3 bases, with 14 bases separating them. CDR1 is MNHNY, CDR2 SVGAGI, per germline (reference sequence). CDR3 residues: CASSRTDSYYEQYF. In DNA form, the CDR3 reads TGTGCCAGCAGTCGCACGGACAGCTACTACGAGCAGTACTTC.

V and J are TRBV10-3 and TRBJ2-7; the D call may be TRBD1 or TRBD2 (5 bases each). Germline V gives CDR1 ENHRY, CDR2 SYGVKD. This CDR3 comprises 17 residues. V lost 3 bases and J 4 bases, leaving 22 bases between the germline ends. The CDR3 reads CAISDSHTNPGAYEQYF. The CDR3 region has the DNA TGTGCCATCAGTGATTCCCACACGAACCCCGGGGCATACGAGCAGTACTTC.

The gene calls are TRBV7-3 and TRBJ2-1; 7 positions agree with TRBD1. From germline, CDR1 is SGHTA and CDR2 FQGTGA. The CDR3 spans 15 residues. Trimming at V came to 4 bases and at J to 4 bases, leaving 7 bases not matched to a gene. CDR3 residues: CASSSPGQSYNEQFF. The CDR3 DNA reads TGTGCCAGCAGCTCCCCGGGACAGTCATACAATGAGCAGTTCTTC.

This sequence joins TRBV7-8 and TRBJ2-7, with TRBD1 matching over 8 bases. The J segment lost 3 bases and the V segment lost 5 bases, leaving 6 bases of the junction unmatched. This CDR3 is 14 amino acids long. Looked up from germline, CDR1 is SGHVS and CDR2 is FQNEAQ. The CDR3 sequence is CASSVPGGRYEQYF. The CDR3 DNA reads as TGTGCCAGCAGCGTACCAGGGGGCCGCTACGAGCAGTACTTC.

The chain uses TRBV6-5 and TRBJ1-1, with TRBD1 matching 8 bases. This CDR3 is built from 16 residues. Unmatched junction bases numbered 7, after V lost 4 bases and J lost 0 bases. Germline CDR1 MNHEY, CDR2 SVGAGI. DNA of the CDR3: TGTGCCAGCAGTTTAGGGACAGGAAGCATGAACACTGAAGCTTTCTTT. It is translated as CASSLGTGSMNTEAFF.

This rearrangement joins TRBV6-5 to TRBJ2-7; 11 nucleotides match TRBD1. V dropped 9 bases and J dropped 4; count of bases not matched to a gene: 5. In germline, CDR1 is MNHEY, CDR2 SVGAGI. The CDR3 spans 13 residues. The CDR3: CASGTGGRYEQYF. DNA of the CDR3: TGTGCCAGTGGGACAGGGGGTCGGTACGAGCAGTACTTC.